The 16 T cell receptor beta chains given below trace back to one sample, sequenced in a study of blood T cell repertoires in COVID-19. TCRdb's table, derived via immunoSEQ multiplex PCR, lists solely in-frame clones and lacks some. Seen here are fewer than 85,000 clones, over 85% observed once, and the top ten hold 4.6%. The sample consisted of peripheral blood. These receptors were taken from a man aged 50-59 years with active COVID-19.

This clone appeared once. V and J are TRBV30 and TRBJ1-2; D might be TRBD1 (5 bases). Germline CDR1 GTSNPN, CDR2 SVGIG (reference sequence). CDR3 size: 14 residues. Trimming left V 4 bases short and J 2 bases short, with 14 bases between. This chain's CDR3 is CAWIWGPQNYGYTF. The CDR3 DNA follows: TGTGCCTGGATTTGGGGCCCCCAGAACTATGGCTACACCTTC.

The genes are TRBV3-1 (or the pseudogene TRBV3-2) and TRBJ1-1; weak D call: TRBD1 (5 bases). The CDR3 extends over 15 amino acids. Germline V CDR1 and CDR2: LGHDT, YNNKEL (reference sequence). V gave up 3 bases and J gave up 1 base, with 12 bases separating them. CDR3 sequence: CASSQHPQGNTEAFF. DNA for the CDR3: TGTGCCAGCAGCCAGCATCCCCAGGGGAACACTGAAGCTTTCTTT.

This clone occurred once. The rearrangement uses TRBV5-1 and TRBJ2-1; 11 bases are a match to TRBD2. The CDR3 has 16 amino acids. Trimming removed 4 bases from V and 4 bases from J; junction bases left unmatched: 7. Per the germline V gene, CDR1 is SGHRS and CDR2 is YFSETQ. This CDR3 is CASSNPSGGTYNEQFF. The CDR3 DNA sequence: TGCGCCAGCAGCAACCCTAGCGGGGGGACTTACAATGAGCAGTTCTTC. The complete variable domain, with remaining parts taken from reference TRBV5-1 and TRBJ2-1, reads KAGVTQTPRYLIKTRGQQVTLSCSPISGHRSVSWYQQTPGQGLQFLFEYFSETQRNKGNFPGRFSGRQFSNSRSEMNVSTLELGDSALYLCASSNPSGGTYNEQFFGPGTRLTVL.

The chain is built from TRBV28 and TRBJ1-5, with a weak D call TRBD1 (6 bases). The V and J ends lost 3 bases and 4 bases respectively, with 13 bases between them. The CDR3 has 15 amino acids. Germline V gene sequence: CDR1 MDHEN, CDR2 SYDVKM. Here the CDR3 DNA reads TGTGCCAGCAGTTTTGAGGGGGGGGATAATCAGCCCCAGCATTTT. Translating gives CASSFEGGDNQPQHF.

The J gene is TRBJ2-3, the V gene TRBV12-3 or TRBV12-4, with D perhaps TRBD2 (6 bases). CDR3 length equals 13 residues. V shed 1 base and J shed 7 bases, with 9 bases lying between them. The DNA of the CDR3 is TGTGCCAGCAGTTTAGGTAGCGGCTATACGCAGTATTTT. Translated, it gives CASSLGSGYTQYF.

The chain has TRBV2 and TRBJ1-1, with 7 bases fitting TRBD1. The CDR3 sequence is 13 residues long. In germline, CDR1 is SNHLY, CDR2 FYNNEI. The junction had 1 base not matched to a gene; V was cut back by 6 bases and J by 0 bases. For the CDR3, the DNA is TGTGCCAGCAGGGACAGGATGAACACTGAAGCTTTCTTT. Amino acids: CASRDRMNTEAFF. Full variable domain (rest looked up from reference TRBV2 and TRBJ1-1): EPEVTQTPSHQVTQMGQEVILRCVPISNHLYFYWYRQILGQKVEFLVSFYNNEISEKSEIFDDQFSVERPDGSNFTLKIRSTKLEDSAMYFCASRDRMNTEAFFGQGTRLTVV.

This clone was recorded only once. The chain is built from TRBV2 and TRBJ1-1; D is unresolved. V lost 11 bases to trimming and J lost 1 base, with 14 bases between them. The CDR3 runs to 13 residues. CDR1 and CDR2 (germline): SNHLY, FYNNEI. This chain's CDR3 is CASRGFTNTEAFF. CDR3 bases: TGTGCCTCCCGGGGTTTTACGAACACTGAAGCTTTCTTT.

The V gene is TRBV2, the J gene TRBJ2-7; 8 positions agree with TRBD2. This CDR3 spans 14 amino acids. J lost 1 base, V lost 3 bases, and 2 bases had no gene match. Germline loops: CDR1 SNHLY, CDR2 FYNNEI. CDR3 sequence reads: CASSESGRSYEQYF. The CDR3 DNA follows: TGTGCCAGCAGTGAGAGCGGGAGATCCTACGAGCAGTACTTC.

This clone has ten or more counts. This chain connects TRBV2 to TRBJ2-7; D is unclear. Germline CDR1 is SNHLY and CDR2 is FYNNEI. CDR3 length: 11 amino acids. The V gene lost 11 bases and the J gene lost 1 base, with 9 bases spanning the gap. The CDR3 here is CASAQSYEQYF. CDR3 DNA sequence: TGTGCCTCTGCACAATCCTACGAGCAGTACTTC.

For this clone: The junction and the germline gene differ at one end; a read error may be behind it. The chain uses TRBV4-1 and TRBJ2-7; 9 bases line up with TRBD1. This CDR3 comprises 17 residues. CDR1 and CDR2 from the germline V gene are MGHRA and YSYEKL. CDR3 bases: TGCGCCAGCAGTCAAGGGCGTGCCCGGGACAGGGACCACGAGCAGTACTTC. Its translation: CASSQGRARDRDHEQYF.

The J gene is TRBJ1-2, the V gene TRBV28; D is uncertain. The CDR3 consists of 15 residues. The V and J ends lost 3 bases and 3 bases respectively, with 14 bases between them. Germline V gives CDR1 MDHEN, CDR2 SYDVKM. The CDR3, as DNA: TGTGCCAGCAGTTTTTCATCGGAGGTTTACTATGGCTACACCTTC. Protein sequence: CASSFSSEVYYGYTF.

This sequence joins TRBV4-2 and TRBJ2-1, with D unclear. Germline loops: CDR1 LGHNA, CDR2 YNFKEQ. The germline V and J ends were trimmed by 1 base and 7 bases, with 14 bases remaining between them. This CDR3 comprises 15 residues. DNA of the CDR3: TGTGCCAGCAGCCAAGCCCAGATTGGTTCAAATGAGCAGTTCTTC. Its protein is CASSQAQIGSNEQFF.

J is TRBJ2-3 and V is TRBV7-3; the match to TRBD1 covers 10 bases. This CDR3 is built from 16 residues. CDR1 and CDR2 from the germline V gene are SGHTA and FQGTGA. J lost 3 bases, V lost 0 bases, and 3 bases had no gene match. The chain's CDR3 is CASSLTRDRGTDTQYF. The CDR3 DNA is TGTGCCAGCAGCTTAACAAGGGACAGGGGTACAGATACGCAGTATTTT.

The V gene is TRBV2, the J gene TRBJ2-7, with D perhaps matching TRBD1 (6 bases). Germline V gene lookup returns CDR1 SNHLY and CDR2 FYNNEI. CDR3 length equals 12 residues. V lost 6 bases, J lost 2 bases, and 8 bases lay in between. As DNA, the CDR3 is TGTGCCAGCAGACAGGGTGCCTACGAGCAGTACTTC. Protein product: CASRQGAYEQYF. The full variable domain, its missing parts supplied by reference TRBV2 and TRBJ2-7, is EPEVTQTPSHQVTQMGQEVILRCVPISNHLYFYWYRQILGQKVEFLVSFYNNEISEKSEIFDDQFSVERPDGSNFTLKIRSTKLEDSAMYFCASRQGAYEQYFGPGTRLTVT.

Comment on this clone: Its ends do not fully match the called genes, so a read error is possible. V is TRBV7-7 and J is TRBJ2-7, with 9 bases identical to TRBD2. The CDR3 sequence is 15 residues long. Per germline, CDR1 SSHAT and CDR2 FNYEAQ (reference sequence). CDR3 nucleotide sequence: TGTGCTAGCAGCTTATCCCCTAGCGGGGCCTACGAGCAGTACTTC. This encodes CASSLSPSGAYEQYF.

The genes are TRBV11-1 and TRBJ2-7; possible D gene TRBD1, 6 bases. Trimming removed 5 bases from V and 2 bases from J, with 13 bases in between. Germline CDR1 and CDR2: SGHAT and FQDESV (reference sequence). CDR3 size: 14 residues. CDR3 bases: TGTGCCAGCAGCCTGGGGACACAAACCTACGAGCAGTACTTC. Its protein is CASSLGTQTYEQYF.